The 32 T cell receptor beta chains below all came from one sample that was sequenced in a study of molecular identifiers for immune sequencing clone quantification. A single record per CDR3 protein comes from TCRdb applying MiXCR to the PCR reads. The sample lists some 650,000 distinct CDR3 sequences; just under 20% were seen once. Material for sequencing was naive CD8+ T cells from blood, with Jurkat cell RNA spiked in. Subset noted: FACS-sorted CD8+CD4-CCR7+CD45RA+ naive T cells. Every receptor here comes from a human donor in good health. Some libraries in this study had Jurkat cell RNA spiked in.

V is TRBV4-3 and J is TRBJ1-2; 8 bases match TRBD1. Trimming at V came to 2 bases and at J to 5 bases, leaving 10 bases not matched to a gene. The length of the CDR3 is 16 residues. Per the germline V gene, CDR1 is LGHNA and CDR2 is YSLEER. CDR3 in amino acids: CASSQFTGTGDYGYTF. The CDR3 DNA reads as TGCGCCAGCAGCCAATTTACCGGGACAGGAGATTATGGCTACACCTTC.

This rearrangement joins TRBV27 to TRBJ1-2, with 12 positions matching TRBD1. V lost 3 bases to trimming and J lost 3 bases; unmatched junction nucleotides: 2. The germline V gene has CDR1 MNHEY and CDR2 SMNVEV (reference sequence). The CDR3 has 15 amino acids. In nucleotides, the CDR3 is TGTGCCAGCAGTTTGGGACAGGGGGCTTACTATGGCTACACCTTC. It codes for CASSLGQGAYYGYTF.

As concerns this clonotype: Given a much more abundant clone one base away, this may be a read error. The rearrangement joins TRBV29-1 to TRBJ2-7; D is perhaps TRBD1 (6 bases). V lost 6 bases to trimming and J lost 2 bases, with 14 bases between them. The germline V gene has CDR1 SQVTM and CDR2 ANQGSEA. The CDR3 covers 13 residues. The CDR3 sequence is CSVESGTPYEQYF. Written as DNA, the CDR3 is TGCAGCGTGGAATCCGGGACACCCTACGAGCAGTACTTC.

This clonotype was seen only a few times. V gene TRBV30 combines with J gene TRBJ2-2; no definite D call. The length of the CDR3 is 13 residues. The V gene lost 3 bases and the J gene lost 4 bases, with 9 bases spanning the gap. The germline gives CDR1 GTSNPN, CDR2 SVGIG (reference sequence). CDR3 loop: CAWSGLRTGELFF. In nucleotides, the CDR3 is TGTGCCTGGAGCGGCCTCCGCACCGGGGAGCTGTTTTTT.

Notes on this clonotype: A much larger clone lies a single base off, so this may be a read error. This chain joins TRBV29-1 and TRBJ2-1; TRBD2 matches at 8 bases. Trimming cost V 8 bases and J 4 bases; bases outside gene matches: 4. The V gene's germline CDR1 is SQVTM and CDR2 ANQGSEA. The CDR3 has 12 amino acids. The CDR3 here is CSSRGVYNEQFF. The CDR3 coding sequence is TGCAGCTCGCGGGGGGTTTACAATGAGCAGTTCTTC.

Note on this clonotype: Its ends do not fully match the called genes, so a read error is possible. The chain is built from TRBV28 and TRBJ2-7; TRBD2 aligns across 7 bases. Looked up from germline, CDR1 is MDHEN and CDR2 is SYDVKM. The CDR3 runs 15 residues. The CDR3: CASSLRGLTSYEQSF. The CDR3 nucleotides are TGTGCCAGCAGTTTACGGGGACTAACTTCCTACGAGCAGTCCTTC.

A few counts support this clonotype. The chain joins TRBV9 to TRBJ2-6, with D unclear. There are 17 residues in the CDR3. With 4 bases removed from V and 4 bases from J, the gap between germline ends came to 18 bases. CDR1 and CDR2 (germline): SGDLS, YYNGEE. The CDR3 is CASSPPFTVSGANVLTF. The CDR3 region has the DNA TGTGCCAGCAGCCCCCCCTTCACAGTGTCCGGGGCCAACGTCCTGACTTTC.

Comments on this clonotype: A read error may be the cause here, since a much bigger clone is one base away. The gene calls are TRBV12-3 or TRBV12-4 and TRBJ2-4; D is unclear. V was clipped by 1 base and J by 0 bases, with 4 bases between them. The length of the CDR3 is 14 residues. The DNA of the CDR3 is TGTGCCAGCAGTTTAGAGTTAGCCAAAAACATTCAGTACTTC. It yields the protein CASSLELAKNIQYF.

The rearrangement uses TRBV11-2 and TRBJ2-2; D might be TRBD2 (7 bases). This CDR3 spans 15 amino acids. The ends were cut back, 10 bases at V and 4 bases at J, with 19 bases in the middle. Germline V lookup: CDR1 SGHAT, CDR2 FQNNGV. The CDR3 is CANSGGGIGTGELFF. Here the CDR3 DNA reads TGTGCCAACTCGGGGGGCGGGATCGGCACCGGGGAGCTGTTTTTT.

This clonotype appeared many times. The gene calls are TRBV10-3 and TRBJ2-3; 11 bases fit TRBD2. The CDR3 length is 17 residues. The V gene's germline CDR1 is ENHRY and CDR2 SYGVKD. The junction had 2 bases not matched to a gene; V was cut back by 0 bases and J by 0 bases. The CDR3 protein is CAISESTSGVSTDTQYF. CDR3 nucleotide sequence: TGTGCCATCAGTGAGTCGACTAGCGGGGTTAGCACAGATACGCAGTATTTT.

Comment on this clonotype: The germline gene is not matched at one end of the junction; a read error may be the cause. V is TRBV12-3 or TRBV12-4 and J is TRBJ2-5; D is perhaps TRBD2 (6 bases). The CDR3 spans 15 residues. The CDR3 DNA is TGTGCCGGCAGCCTACCAACCATGAGGGAGGAGACCCGGTACTTC. This encodes CAGSLPTMREETRYF.

This clonotype was detected many times. V gene TRBV4-3 combines with J gene TRBJ1-2; D is uncertain. The CDR3 runs 15 residues. Looked up from germline, CDR1 is LGHNA and CDR2 is YSLEER. Trimming removed 0 bases from V and 8 bases from J, with 16 bases in between. Here the CDR3 DNA reads TGCGCCAGCAGCCAAGATTTCGGACGGAGCCTAGGCTACACCTTC. It translates to CASSQDFGRSLGYTF.

This clonotype came up a few times. The chain joins TRBV7-9 to TRBJ2-7; D is unresolved. Germline values: CDR1 SEHNR, CDR2 FQNEAQ (reference sequence). This CDR3 region has 14 residues. The V end lost 4 bases, the J end lost 5 bases, and 15 bases lay between the germline ends. The CDR3 protein is CASSSTVPIDEQYF. CDR3 DNA sequence: TGTGCCAGCAGCTCTACAGTCCCAATTGACGAGCAGTACTTC.

This clonotype has more than one count but fewer than ten. The chain carries TRBV5-5 and TRBJ2-2; D unresolved. This CDR3 spans 15 amino acids. CDR1 SGHKS and CDR2 YYEKEE come from the germline V gene (reference sequence). V was trimmed by 4 bases and J by 4 bases, leaving 14 bases between them. The CDR3 loop is CASSLAVLSTGELFF. The CDR3 region has the DNA TGTGCCAGCAGCCTGGCCGTCTTGTCCACCGGGGAGCTGTTTTTT.

This clonotype appeared many times. The chain couples TRBV7-9 to TRBJ2-3; D ambiguous. Per germline, CDR1 SEHNR and CDR2 FQNEAQ (reference sequence). Between the trimmed V and J ends, which lost 4 bases and 0 bases, there was a span of 11 bases. The CDR3 totals 15 residues. CDR3 sequence: CASSSIAGSTDTQYF. CDR3 bases: TGTGCCAGCAGCTCTATTGCTGGCAGCACAGATACGCAGTATTTT. Based on the CDR3 plus reference TRBV7-9 and TRBJ2-3, the full variable domain is DTGVSQNPRHKITKRGQNVTFRCDPISEHNRLYWYRQTLGQGPEFLTYFQNEAQLEKSRLLSDRFSAERPKGSFSTLEIQRTEQGDSAMYLCASSSIAGSTDTQYFGPGTRLTVL.

A few counts support this clonotype. The chain couples TRBV12-3 or TRBV12-4 to TRBJ1-1; D may be TRBD1 (5 bases). The V end was cut by 6 bases, the J end by 1 base, with 12 bases between. This CDR3 contains 14 residues. For the CDR3, the DNA is TGTGCCAGCAGCCATAGTGGGGGGAACACTGAAGCTTTCTTT. It translates to CASSHSGGNTEAFF.

This clonotype was detected ten times or more. The chain has TRBV6-8 and TRBJ1-4, with TRBD1 matching 8 bases. Germline trimming cut 2 bases from V and 3 bases from J; bases unmatched to any gene: 11. The V gene's germline CDR1 is MNHGY and CDR2 SAAAGT. The CDR3 loop spans 18 amino acids. The CDR3 DNA sequence: TGTGCCAGCAGTTACCTTTTCGCCAGGGGGCCGGCTAATGAAAAACTGTTTTTT. The encoded protein is CASSYLFARGPANEKLFF.

This clonotype has only a few counts. This sequence joins TRBV28 and TRBJ2-7; TRBD2 is a possible D gene (5 bases). Germline V gene lookup returns CDR1 MDHEN and CDR2 SYDVKM. The CDR3 has 13 amino acids. The V gene lost 3 bases and the J gene lost 2 bases, with 8 bases spanning the gap. In DNA, the CDR3 is TGTGCCAGCAGTTTGGAGGATACCTACGAGCAGTACTTC. It yields the protein CASSLEDTYEQYF.

This clonotype was observed at least ten times. The chain combines TRBV24-1 with TRBJ2-5, with unresolved D. V was pared by 1 base and J by 0 bases, with 5 bases between. The CDR3 spans 14 residues. Germline CDR1 KGHDR, CDR2 SFDVKD. The CDR3 DNA is TGTGCCACCAGTGATTTTGCGGACCAAGAGACCCAGTACTTC. It specifies CATSDFADQETQYF.

The rearrangement links TRBV3-1 to TRBJ2-1; TRBD1 agrees at 8 bases. Trimming took 3 bases from V and 1 from J; bases not matched to a gene: 5. Germline assignment: CDR1 LGHDT and CDR2 YNNKEL (reference sequence). The CDR3 sequence is 16 residues long. CDR3 nucleotide sequence: TGTGCCAGCAGCCAGGGACAGGACCAGTCCTACAATGAGCAGTTCTTC. It encodes CASSQGQDQSYNEQFF.

The rearrangement links TRBV19 to TRBJ2-2; D remains unclear. The CDR3 is 15 amino acids. V lost 0 bases to trimming and J lost 5 bases, with 10 bases between them. Germline lookup yields CDR1 LNHDA and CDR2 SQIVND (reference sequence). Written as DNA, the CDR3 is TGTGCCAGTAGTATAGAGCCTTCCTATACCGGGGAGCTGTTTTTT. Protein sequence: CASSIEPSYTGELFF.

As to this clonotype: A much more abundant neighbour one base away suggests this may be a read error. V usage is TRBV27 and J usage is TRBJ2-1; no firm D call. The CDR3 extends over 11 amino acids. Germline V CDR1 and CDR2: MNHEY, SMNVEV (reference sequence). The CDR3 reads CASSLGPLQLF. DNA for the CDR3: TGTGCCAGCAGTTTAGGGCCTCTGCAGCTCTTC.

This clonotype was found many times. The chain carries TRBV5-1 and TRBJ1-1; TRBD1 might be the D (5 bases). The germline V gene encodes CDR1 SGHRS and CDR2 YFSETQ. The CDR3 totals 13 residues. V gave up 2 bases and J gave up 4 bases, with 9 bases separating them. CDR3 in DNA: TGCGCCAGCAGCTTTGGAACAGGCACTGAAGCTTTCTTT. It specifies CASSFGTGTEAFF.

This clonotype was seen ten or more times. V and J are TRBV29-1 and TRBJ2-5; 8 bases fit TRBD1. The CDR3 spans 14 residues. V shed 3 bases and J 0 bases; nucleotides not matched to a gene: 3. CDR1 is SQVTM, CDR2 ANQGSEA, per germline. CDR3 in amino acids: CSVETGEYQETQYF. The DNA of the CDR3 is TGCAGCGTTGAGACAGGGGAGTACCAAGAGACCCAGTACTTC.

Ten or more counts support this clonotype. The CDR3 sequence: CSASGQGMGTEAFF. Here the CDR3 DNA reads TGCAGTGCTAGTGGACAGGGGATGGGCACTGAAGCTTTCTTT. The V gene is TRBV20-1, the J gene TRBJ1-1; 9 bases are a match to TRBD1. Unmatched junction bases numbered 6, after V lost 3 bases and J lost 4 bases. This CDR3 is 14 amino acids long. Germline V CDR1 and CDR2: DFQATT, SNEGSKA (reference sequence).

This clonotype was counted ten times or more. The rearrangement uses TRBV4-3 and TRBJ2-7; 8 positions match TRBD1. V was pared by 4 bases and J by 7 bases, with 6 bases of the junction left unmatched. The CDR3 is 13 residues long. Looked up from germline, CDR1 is LGHNA and CDR2 is YSLEER. CDR3 coding DNA: TGCGCCAGCAGCCCTTACAGGGGGAAGGAGCAGTACTTC. It is translated as CASSPYRGKEQYF.

This clonotype was observed a single time. With a much larger clone just one base away, this may be a read error. The chain carries TRBV6-5 and TRBJ2-7; D perhaps matches TRBD1 (6 bases). CDR3 length: 16 amino acids. Germline V gene lookup returns CDR1 MNHEY and CDR2 SVGAGI. CDR3 protein: CASSVTGRTEFLERYF. The DNA of the CDR3 is TGTGCCAGCAGTGTAACAGGGCGGACGGAGTTTCTCGAGCGGTACTTC.

On this clonotype itself: The conserved phenylalanine or tryptophan is not found at the CDR3 terminus, so this likely reflects a read error. CDR3 nucleotides: TGCGCCAGCAGCCAAGCTCACGGCAGGGGGGCGATGATCTACGAGCAGTACCTC. Encoded protein: CASSQAHGRGAMIYEQYL. The gene calls are TRBV4-3 and TRBJ2-7; the D gene is possibly TRBD1 (7 bases). V was clipped by 1 base and J by 3 bases, with 22 bases between them. Germline assignment: CDR1 LGHNA and CDR2 YSLEER. This CDR3 is 18 amino acids long.

In its sample, this clonotype was seen a few times. The rearrangement links TRBV27 to TRBJ2-7, with 11 nucleotides matching TRBD2. This CDR3 has 15 residues. Trimming removed 3 bases from V and 4 bases from J; junction bases left unmatched: 5. CDR1 and CDR2 from the germline V gene are MNHEY and SMNVEV (reference sequence). The CDR3 nucleotides are TGTGCCAGCAGTTTTACTAGCGGGAGTTTGTACGAGCAGTACTTC. Translating gives CASSFTSGSLYEQYF.

The V call is TRBV5-8, the J call TRBJ1-2, with D maybe TRBD1 (6 bases). Germline CDR1 and CDR2: SGHTS and YDEGEE. The V end lost 3 bases, the J end lost 8 bases, and 26 bases lay between the germline ends. The CDR3 runs 17 residues. CDR3 nucleotides: TGTGCCAGCAGCTGGGGGACCGGGACAAGACATCTATACGGCTACACCTTC. Its protein is CASSWGTGTRHLYGYTF.

This clonotype has just a few counts. The rearrangement joins TRBV30 to TRBJ2-5; possibly TRBD2 for D (6 bases). V was cut by 3 bases and J by 7 bases, with 12 bases left in between. The CDR3 is 12 amino acids. The germline V gene has CDR1 GTSNPN and CDR2 SVGIG (reference sequence). For the CDR3, the DNA is TGTGCCTGGAGCCCCGGGGGAGGGACCCAGTACTTC. This translates into CAWSPGGGTQYF.

This clonotype was seen many times. The V and J genes are TRBV7-9 and TRBJ1-1, with 7 bases fitting TRBD1. The junction had 17 bases not matched to a gene; V was cut back by 4 bases and J by 0 bases. This CDR3 spans 19 amino acids. Per the germline V gene, CDR1 is SEHNR and CDR2 is FQNEAQ (reference sequence). CDR3 nucleotides: TGTGCCAGCAGCTCAATGAGAGGGGGCAATTTACCGGTGAACACTGAAGCTTTCTTT. Translation gives CASSSMRGGNLPVNTEAFF.